The 27 T cell receptor beta chains presented below share a single source sample, sequenced in a study of shared clonotypes between healthy human individuals. The repertoire was sequenced with immunoSEQ multiplex PCR; TCRdb's copy has only in-frame clones and lacks some. Of approximately 99,000 clones listed, roughly two thirds are singletons. Sequencing was carried out using memory CD8+ T cells sorted from blood. The subset is: CD45RO+ cells pooled with CCR7-negative TemRA cells. These receptors all come from a woman between 25 and 40 years old in good health.

The chain employs TRBV19 and TRBJ2-1, with a possible D match to TRBD2 (6 bases). This CDR3 has 14 residues. Trimming removed 4 bases at V and 6 bases at J, with 13 bases between. The germline V gene encodes CDR1 LNHDA and CDR2 SQIVND (reference sequence). In DNA form, the CDR3 reads TGTGCCAGTAGTAAAGGGCCGGAGGGCAATGAGCAGTTCTTC. Translation: CASSKGPEGNEQFF.

This clone was counted between two and nine times. In DNA form, the CDR3 reads TGTGCCAGCAGACCCGGGACACTCTCCTACGAGCAGTACTTC. Residues: CASRPGTLSYEQYF. The chain uses TRBV5-6 and TRBJ2-7, with TRBD1 as a possible D gene (6 bases). The V gene lost 5 bases and the J gene lost 0 bases, with 12 bases spanning the gap. CDR1 is SGHDT and CDR2 is YYEEEE in the germline V gene. The CDR3 runs 14 residues. The complete variable domain, with remaining parts taken from reference TRBV5-6 and TRBJ2-7, reads DAGVTQSPTHLIKTRGQQVTLRCSPKSGHDTVSWYQQALGQGPQFIFQYYEEEERQRGNFPDRFSGHQFPNYSSELNVNALLLGDSALYLCASRPGTLSYEQYFGPGTRLTVT.

The DNA for the CDR3 is TGTGCCAGCAGCCTACGCCCGGGGAACACTGAAGCTTTCTTT. Its protein product is CASSLRPGNTEAFF. The chain is built from TRBV27 and TRBJ1-1, with D uncertain. The CDR3 contains 14 residues. CDR1 and CDR2 from the germline V gene are MNHEY and SMNVEV (reference sequence). Trimming stripped 6 bases from V and 1 base from J, with 12 bases between.

This chain uses TRBV7-2 with TRBJ2-1; 12 bases agree with TRBD2. V lost 2 bases, J lost 9 bases, and 8 bases stayed unmatched. Looked up from germline, CDR1 is SGHTA and CDR2 is FQGNSA. The CDR3 length is 16 residues. CDR3 loop: CASSLSLAGGLSEQFF. DNA for the CDR3: TGTGCCAGCAGCTTAAGTCTAGCGGGAGGGTTGAGTGAGCAGTTCTTC.

This chain links TRBV5-6 with TRBJ1-1; weak D call: TRBD1 (5 bases). CDR3 length: 16 amino acids. Germline V gene lookup returns CDR1 SGHDT and CDR2 YYEEEE. Between the trimmed V and J ends, which lost 2 bases and 6 bases, there was a span of 20 bases. This chain's CDR3 is CASSFVLGEGISEAFF. The CDR3, as DNA: TGTGCCAGCAGCTTCGTCCTGGGGGAGGGCATCTCTGAAGCTTTCTTT.

The V call is TRBV7-6, the J call TRBJ2-7, with 7 nucleotides matching TRBD1. The CDR3 spans 14 residues. Per the germline V gene, CDR1 is SGHVS and CDR2 is FNYEAQ. V was clipped by 5 bases and J by 1 base; unmatched bases: 5. The chain's CDR3 is CASSPGQASYEQYF. The CDR3 DNA follows: TGTGCCAGCAGCCCCGGACAGGCTTCCTACGAGCAGTACTTC. Full variable domain (missing parts from reference TRBV7-6 and TRBJ2-7): GAGVSQSPRYKVTKRGQDVALRCDPISGHVSLYWYRQALGQGPEFLTYFNYEAQQDKSGLPNDRFSAERPEGSISTLTIQRTEQRDSAMYRCASSPGQASYEQYFGPGTRLTVT.

V and J are TRBV19 and TRBJ1-1; D is unresolved. Germline CDR1 LNHDA, CDR2 SQIVND (reference sequence). This CDR3 region has 12 residues. The V end was cut by 9 bases, the J end by 3 bases, with 11 bases between. CDR3 region: CASLGVYTEAFF. DNA for the CDR3: TGTGCCAGCCTGGGAGTATACACTGAAGCTTTCTTT.

The chain has TRBV6-6 and TRBJ1-5; the D gene is possibly TRBD1 (6 bases). The germline CDR1 and CDR2 sequences are MNHNY and SVGAGI (reference sequence). V was cut by 5 bases and J by 6 bases, with 14 bases left in between. The length of the CDR3 is 14 residues. DNA for the CDR3: TGTGCCAGCAGTAACGAGGGGGGGGGTCAGCCCCAGCATTTT. It translates to CASSNEGGGQPQHF.

CDR3 nucleotide sequence: TGTGCCAGCAGTGAGGACGAAAAACTGTTTTTT. As protein: CASSEDEKLFF. This chain joins TRBV25-1 and TRBJ1-4; D gene unclear. The CDR3 is 11 residues long. CDR1 MGHDK and CDR2 SYGVNS come from the germline V gene. Trimming removed 3 bases from V and 8 bases from J, with 4 bases in between.

The table lists this clone with a count of one. The rearrangement links TRBV27 to TRBJ2-7; a weak D match, TRBD2 (6 bases). Looked up from germline, CDR1 is MNHEY and CDR2 is SMNVEV (reference sequence). The V gene lost 5 bases and the J gene lost 1 base, with 12 bases spanning the gap. This CDR3 comprises 14 residues. The CDR3, as DNA: TGTGCCAGCAGTGAACGGGACTTTTCCTACGAGCAGTACTTC. Residues: CASSERDFSYEQYF.

Worth noting for this clone: A single base separates this from a much larger clone, so it may be a read error. V usage is TRBV18 and J usage is TRBJ2-6, with D uncertain. The CDR3 contains 16 residues. The germline V gene has CDR1 KGHSH and CDR2 LQKENI. The CDR3, as DNA: TGTGCCAACTCACCACCTATGAACTCTGGGGCCAACGTCCTGACTTTC. It translates to CANSPPMNSGANVLTF.

This clone occurred many times. This rearrangement joins TRBV5-4 to TRBJ2-3; 9 nucleotides align to TRBD2. The CDR3 covers 18 residues. V gave up 4 bases and J gave up 10 bases; unmatched junction bases: 22. In germline, CDR1 is SGHNT, CDR2 YYREEE (reference sequence). DNA of the CDR3: TGTGCCAGCAGCCGGGTCCCATTGGGGAGCGGGAGGCCTACCCCGCAGTATTTT. This sequence encodes CASSRVPLGSGRPTPQYF.

CDR3 sequence (DNA): TGTGCCAGCGCGACAGGGCCCGAGCAGTACTTC. Protein sequence: CASATGPEQYF. The chain links TRBV27 to TRBJ2-7; TRBD1 matches 7 bases. J was trimmed by 6 bases and V by 8 bases; bases with no gene match: 4. This CDR3 spans 11 amino acids. The germline gives CDR1 MNHEY, CDR2 SMNVEV (reference sequence).

V and J are TRBV9 and TRBJ1-6; D gene uncertain. Trimming pared 0 bases from V and 6 bases from J, leaving 10 bases between. The CDR3 runs to 15 residues. Germline V CDR1 and CDR2: SGDLS, YYNGEE. The CDR3 protein is CASSVGPFPNSPLHF. CDR3 DNA: TGTGCCAGCAGCGTAGGGCCCTTTCCTAATTCACCCCTCCACTTT. The full variable domain, in which reference TRBV9 and TRBJ1-6 provide the parts outside the CDR3, is DSGVTQTPKHLITATGQRVTLRCSPRSGDLSVYWYQQSLDQGLQFLIQYYNGEERAKGNILERFSAQQFPDLHSELNLSSLELGDSALYFCASSVGPFPNSPLHFGNGTRLTVT.

This clone was observed a few times. V gene TRBV13 combines with J gene TRBJ2-7; 7 bases match TRBD2. Trimming cost V 5 bases and J 0 bases; bases outside gene matches: 4. CDR1 is PRHDT, CDR2 FYEKMQ, per germline (reference sequence). The CDR3 loop spans 14 amino acids. CDR3 sequence (DNA): TGTGCCAGCAGCCACCGGACTAGCTCCTACGAGCAGTACTTC. Translated: CASSHRTSSYEQYF.

The chain recombines TRBV28 with TRBJ2-7, with D perhaps TRBD2 (5 bases). V lost 4 bases to trimming and J lost 0 bases, with 19 bases between them. The CDR3 runs 17 residues. CDR1 MDHEN and CDR2 SYDVKM come from the germline V gene. CDR3 bases: TGTGCCAGCAGTTCCCTCTTTAGGGAGCGGAGCTCCTACGAGCAGTACTTC. Amino acid sequence: CASSSLFRERSSYEQYF.

The chain has TRBV28 and TRBJ1-5; TRBD1 agrees at 10 bases. CDR3 size: 16 residues. The trim removed 6 bases at V and 3 bases at J, leaving 8 bases unmatched. Germline CDR1 and CDR2: MDHEN and SYDVKM. The CDR3 sequence is CASSFDRGLFNQPQHF. The CDR3 DNA reads TGTGCCAGCAGCTTCGACAGGGGGCTCTTCAATCAGCCCCAGCATTTT.

This clone was picked up a small number of times. The CDR3 reads CASSISGTDNEQFF. The CDR3 DNA follows: TGTGCCAGCAGCATTTCCGGGACAGATAATGAGCAGTTCTTC. The chain recombines TRBV5-4 with TRBJ2-1; the match to TRBD1 covers 7 bases. V lost 4 bases to trimming and J lost 7 bases; unmatched junction nucleotides: 8. This CDR3 is built from 14 residues. The V gene's germline CDR1 is SGHNT and CDR2 YYREEE (reference sequence).

The chain combines TRBV5-4 with TRBJ2-1, with 10 bases that match TRBD2. The germline V gene encodes CDR1 SGHNT and CDR2 YYREEE (reference sequence). With 4 bases clipped from V and 1 base from J, the junction kept 2 bases outside the gene matches. The CDR3 is 15 residues long. The CDR3 spells CASSGAGGSYNEQFF. CDR3 DNA sequence: TGTGCCAGCAGCGGAGCGGGGGGGTCCTACAATGAGCAGTTCTTC.

The sample holds many counts of this clone. The chain couples TRBV25-1 to TRBJ1-4, with TRBD1 matching over 9 bases. Per germline, CDR1 MGHDK and CDR2 SYGVNS. V shed 2 bases and J 6 bases; nucleotides not matched to a gene: 7. This CDR3 contains 16 residues. CDR3 protein: CASSERGDRVYEKLFF. The CDR3 nucleotides are TGTGCCAGCAGTGAACGGGGGGACAGGGTTTATGAAAAACTGTTTTTT.

J is TRBJ1-2 and V is TRBV29-1; D unresolved. CDR3 length: 11 amino acids. Trimming took 2 bases from V and 5 from J, leaving 6 bases between them. Germline V CDR1 and CDR2: SQVTM, ANQGSEA. The DNA for the CDR3 is TGCAGCGTTGAAACTGCTTATGGCTACACCTTC. Its protein product is CSVETAYGYTF. Complete variable domain (other parts from reference TRBV29-1 and TRBJ1-2): SAVISQKPSRDICQRGTSLTIQCQVDSQVTMMFWYRQQPGQSLTLIATANQGSEATYESGFVIDKFPISRPNLTFSTLTVSNMSPEDSSIYLCSVETAYGYTFGSGTRLTVV.

The J gene is TRBJ2-5, the V gene TRBV9; D not certain. This CDR3 is 14 amino acids long. Trimming shortened V by 0 bases and J by 3 bases, and 9 bases separated the two germline ends. The germline CDR1 and CDR2 sequences are SGDLS and YYNGEE. The CDR3 is CASSVEAGKETQYF. The DNA of the CDR3 is TGTGCCAGCAGCGTAGAAGCAGGAAAAGAGACCCAGTACTTC.

This clone was counted once. The chain recombines TRBV18 with TRBJ2-7, with D unclear. The CDR3 contains 15 residues. Germline CDR1 KGHSH, CDR2 LQKENI. V lost 3 bases and J 5 bases, leaving 17 bases between the germline ends. The CDR3 loop reads CASSPRSGSIDEQYF. CDR3 DNA sequence: TGTGCCAGCTCACCTCGCTCCGGGTCGATCGACGAGCAGTACTTC.

The chain employs TRBV7-3 and TRBJ2-3; tentative D call: TRBD2 (5 bases). This CDR3 is built from 18 residues. Germline CDR1 reads SGHTA; CDR2 reads FQGTGA. The ends were cut back, 1 base at V and 5 bases at J, with 22 bases in the middle. The CDR3 spells CASSLNPNPAGSEDTQYF. CDR3 sequence (DNA): TGTGCCAGCAGCTTAAACCCAAACCCGGCGGGTAGCGAAGATACGCAGTATTTT. The full variable domain, in which reference TRBV7-3 and TRBJ2-3 provide the parts outside the CDR3, is GAGVSQTPSNKVTEKGKYVELRCDPISGHTALYWYRQSLGQGPEFLIYFQGTGAADDSGLPNDRFFAVRPEGSVSTLKIQRTERGDSAVYLCASSLNPNPAGSEDTQYFGPGTRLTVL.

This sequence joins TRBV4-1 and TRBJ2-1; TRBD2 aligns across 9 bases. Germline loops: CDR1 MGHRA, CDR2 YSYEKL. V lost 0 bases to trimming and J lost 8 bases; unmatched junction nucleotides: 5. This CDR3 has 15 residues. The CDR3 protein is CASSQDTSGFDEQFF. The CDR3 DNA is TGCGCCAGCAGCCAAGATACTAGCGGGTTCGATGAGCAGTTCTTC.

Many counts were recorded for this clone. V and J are TRBV28 and TRBJ2-5; 9 bases map to TRBD1. The CDR3 sequence is 15 residues long. V lost 7 bases, J lost 4 bases, and 10 bases stayed unmatched. CDR1 MDHEN and CDR2 SYDVKM come from the germline V gene. The CDR3 here is CASIPTGGEVETQYF. The DNA for the CDR3 is TGTGCCAGCATTCCCACAGGGGGCGAGGTAGAGACCCAGTACTTC.

The chain joins TRBV29-1 to TRBJ2-5, with a possible D match to TRBD1 (8 bases). The J call may be mistaken, given a closer DNA end match to TRBJ2-7. Germline V CDR1 and CDR2: SQVTM, ANQGSEA. This CDR3 contains 16 residues. CDR3 protein: CSVVSGQALRGYEQYF. DNA for the CDR3: TGCAGCGTTGTCTCGGGACAGGCTTTGCGGGGGTACGAGCAGTACTTC.